This T cell receptor (beta chain) was sequenced for a study of Graves' ophthalmopathy and Graves' hyperthyroidism. This CDR3 has 15 residues. Germline loops: CDR1 SNHLY, CDR2 FYNNEI. J gave up 5 bases and V 4 bases, and 8 bases lay outside the gene matches. Newly diagnosed hyperthyroidism donors, aged 18 to 65, duration under 2 months. Establishment of the diagnosis relied upon clinical symptoms, serum thyroxine, TRAb, thyroid ultrasound and orbital computed tomography. CDR3 regions of TCR beta were amplified from RNA transcripts. Following a first-round RT-PCR that used HTBI primers, a second-round multiplex PCR was carried out. MiXCR, applied by TCRdb to the multiplex PCR reads, yields one record per CDR3 protein. The table shows hundreds of thousands of distinct CDR3 sequences, with 22% occurring only once. This clonotype was counted many times. Its antigen remains unidentified. Study outcomes and limitations: A model of 13 signatures distinguished ophthalmopathy from stable hyperthyroidism at around 90% sensitivity and nearly 83% specificity.

Sequenced sample: peripheral blood. The chain carries TRBV2 and TRBJ2-5; TRBD2 aligns across 9 bases. This TCR was recovered from a woman younger than 30 with stable Graves' hyperthyroidism. Some clones in this sample may be carry-over from other donors' samples. The CDR3 DNA is TGTGCCAGCAGTGGATTGCGGGGGGGCCACGAGACCCAGTACTTC. Residues: CASSGLRGGHETQYF.